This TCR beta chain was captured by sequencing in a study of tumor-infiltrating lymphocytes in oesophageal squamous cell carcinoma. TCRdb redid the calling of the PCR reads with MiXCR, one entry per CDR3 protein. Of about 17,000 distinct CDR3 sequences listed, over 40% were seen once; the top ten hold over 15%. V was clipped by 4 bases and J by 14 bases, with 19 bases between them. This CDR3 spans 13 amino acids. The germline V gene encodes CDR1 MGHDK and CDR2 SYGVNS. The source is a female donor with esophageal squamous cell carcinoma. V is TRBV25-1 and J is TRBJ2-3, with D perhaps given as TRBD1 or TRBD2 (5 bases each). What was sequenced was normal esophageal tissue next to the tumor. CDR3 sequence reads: CASSGLGTGELYF. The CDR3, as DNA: TGTGCCAGCAGTGGGCTGGGGACCGGGGAGCTGTATTTT.